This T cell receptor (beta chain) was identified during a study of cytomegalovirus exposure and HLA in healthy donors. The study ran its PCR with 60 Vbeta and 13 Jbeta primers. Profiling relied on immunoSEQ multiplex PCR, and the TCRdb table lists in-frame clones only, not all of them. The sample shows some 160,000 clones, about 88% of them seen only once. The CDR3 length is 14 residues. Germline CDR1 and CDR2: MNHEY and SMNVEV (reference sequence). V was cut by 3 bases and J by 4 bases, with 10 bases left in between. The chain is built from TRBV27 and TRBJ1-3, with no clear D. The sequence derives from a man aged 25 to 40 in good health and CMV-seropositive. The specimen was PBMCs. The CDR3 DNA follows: TGTGCCAGCAGTTTGAGGGTTTCAGGAAACACCATATATTTT. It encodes CASSLRVSGNTIYF.